Shown below are 18 T cell receptor beta chains from a single sample sequenced in a study of spatial heterogeneity in lung cancer. Described time point: blood at routine non-recurrence follow-up after resection. Unsorted whole RNA from tumor, nontumor lung or frozen PBMC underwent sequencing. In TCRdb, the 5' RACE reads were re-called with MiXCR into one record per CDR3 protein. The sample lists roughly 120,000 distinct CDR3 sequences, 10% to 15% seen once, with around 16% in the top ten. This specimen consisted of PBMCs, obtained at follow-up. Receptors originate from a male donor with early-stage non-small cell lung cancer.

This clonotype showed up just a few times. This chain uses TRBV5-1 with TRBJ2-1, with D maybe TRBD1 (6 bases). This CDR3 is built from 15 residues. The germline CDR1 and CDR2 sequences are SGHRS and YFSETQ. The germline V and J ends were trimmed by 3 bases and 0 bases, with 10 bases remaining between them. Written as DNA, the CDR3 is TGCGCCAGCAGCTCCATGGACAGCTCCTACAATGAGCAGTTCTTC. This gives the protein CASSSMDSSYNEQFF.

This clonotype has more than one count but fewer than ten. The rearrangement joins TRBV2 to TRBJ1-5, with TRBD1 as a possible D gene (6 bases). With 6 bases removed from V and 3 bases from J, the gap between germline ends came to 15 bases. The germline V gene has CDR1 SNHLY and CDR2 FYNNEI. The CDR3 has 15 residues. The CDR3: CASRNRVSPNQPQHF. The DNA for the CDR3 is TGTGCCAGCAGGAACAGGGTGTCACCCAATCAGCCCCAGCATTTT.

The V gene is TRBV20-1, the J gene TRBJ2-2, with a possible D match to TRBD2 (6 bases). Trimming cost V 1 base and J 5 bases, with 11 bases left between them. Germline CDR1 is DFQATT and CDR2 is SNEGSKA (reference sequence). There are 14 residues in the CDR3. The CDR3 DNA reads as TGCAGTGCTAGAGGGCGGGGTAGAACCGGGGAGCTGTTTTTT. Protein sequence: CSARGRGRTGELFF.

The chain joins TRBV5-1 to TRBJ1-2, with 7 bases that match TRBD1. The length of the CDR3 is 14 residues. V was pared by 5 bases and J by 0 bases, with 4 bases of the junction left unmatched. Germline CDR1 and CDR2: SGHRS and YFSETQ. This CDR3 is CASRETGSNYGYTF. For the CDR3, the DNA is TGCGCCAGCAGGGAGACAGGGTCTAACTATGGCTACACCTTC. The entire variable domain, with the rest obtained from reference TRBV5-1 and TRBJ1-2, is as follows: KAGVTQTPRYLIKTRGQQVTLSCSPISGHRSVSWYQQTPGQGLQFLFEYFSETQRNKGNFPGRFSGRQFSNSRSEMNVSTLELGDSALYLCASRETGSNYGYTFGSGTRLTVV.

The V and J genes are TRBV2 and TRBJ2-1; 15 bases are a match to TRBD2. The V gene's germline CDR1 is SNHLY and CDR2 FYNNEI. V was pared by 6 bases and J by 7 bases, with 7 bases of the junction left unmatched. The CDR3 sequence is 16 residues long. The CDR3 loop is CASSHGTSGGTNEQFF. CDR3 in DNA: TGTGCCAGCAGCCATGGGACTAGCGGGGGGACGAATGAGCAGTTCTTC.

This clonotype was found many times. V and J are TRBV6-5 and TRBJ1-5; 7 bases agree with TRBD1. Germline V gives CDR1 MNHEY, CDR2 SVGAGI. CDR3 length: 14 residues. After removal of 6 bases from V and 5 bases from J, the junction contained 7 bases not matched to a gene. The CDR3 DNA reads as TGTGCCAGCAGCAAGGGACAGCGCTATCAGCCCCAGCATTTT. Translation: CASSKGQRYQPQHF.

This clonotype was observed a few times. The V call is TRBV9, the J call TRBJ1-3; TRBD1 matches at 8 bases. The trim removed 7 bases at V and 1 base at J, leaving 10 bases unmatched. Germline V gene lookup returns CDR1 SGDLS and CDR2 YYNGEE. The CDR3 consists of 16 residues. CDR3 DNA sequence: TGTGCCAGCGGGCGGGGACAGGATGGATCTGGAAACACCATATATTTT. The encoded protein is CASGRGQDGSGNTIYF.

This clonotype occurred a few times. The chain couples TRBV9 to TRBJ1-2; 9 nucleotides match TRBD1. CDR3 size: 14 residues. The V and J ends lost 3 bases and 3 bases, in that order; junction bases with no gene match: 3. Germline V CDR1 and CDR2: SGDLS, YYNGEE. The CDR3 nucleotides read TGTGCCAGCAGCGGGGACAGGGCCTACTATGGCTACACCTTC. As protein: CASSGDRAYYGYTF.

The genes are TRBV29-1 and TRBJ2-1; 8 bases are a match to TRBD1. V was clipped by 7 bases and J by 5 bases; unmatched bases: 7. CDR1 is SQVTM and CDR2 is ANQGSEA in the germline V gene. This CDR3 is 13 amino acids long. Written as DNA, the CDR3 is TGCAGCGGGGCTCGGGACAGGAACAATGAGCAGTTCTTC. Protein sequence: CSGARDRNNEQFF.

This clonotype was seen repeatedly, ten times or more. V is TRBV9 and J is TRBJ2-7; D is unclear. In germline, CDR1 is SGDLS, CDR2 YYNGEE. CDR3 length: 15 amino acids. The germline V and J ends were trimmed by 2 bases and 4 bases, with 16 bases remaining between them. In nucleotides, the CDR3 is TGTGCCAGCAGCGTGTCCGGGCAGGCTGAATACGAGCAGTACTTC. This gives the protein CASSVSGQAEYEQYF.

V usage is TRBV28 and J usage is TRBJ2-3; D unclear. The CDR3 has 15 residues. The V and J ends lost 2 bases and 0 bases respectively, with 9 bases between them. Germline lookup yields CDR1 MDHEN and CDR2 SYDVKM. The CDR3 bases are TGTGCCAGCAGTTTAAACAGCTTCAGCACAGATACGCAGTATTTT. Its protein is CASSLNSFSTDTQYF.

The rearrangement uses TRBV20-1 and TRBJ2-5; 14 bases match TRBD2. Trimming cost V 2 bases and J 3 bases; bases outside gene matches: 5. There are 16 residues in the CDR3. Germline values: CDR1 DFQATT, CDR2 SNEGSKA (reference sequence). The CDR3 sequence is CSARSPGLAGEETQYF. CDR3 sequence (DNA): TGCAGTGCTAGAAGCCCGGGACTAGCGGGGGAAGAGACCCAGTACTTC.

A few counts support this clonotype. This rearrangement joins TRBV30 to TRBJ1-2; the D is unclear. The CDR3 length is 12 residues. V was pared by 2 bases and J by 5 bases, with 9 bases between. The V gene's germline CDR1 is GTSNPN and CDR2 SVGIG (reference sequence). In DNA form, the CDR3 reads TGTGCCTGGAGTCTGCAGGTTTATGGCTACACCTTC. Amino acid sequence: CAWSLQVYGYTF. The full variable domain, in which reference TRBV30 and TRBJ1-2 provide the parts outside the CDR3, is SQTIHQWPATLVQPVGSPLSLECTVEGTSNPNLYWYRQAAGRGLQLLFYSVGIGQISSEVPQNLSASRPQDRQFILSSKKLLLSDSGFYLCAWSLQVYGYTFGSGTRLTVV.

This clonotype was detected many times. The genes are TRBV20-1 and TRBJ1-1, with a possible D match to TRBD1 (6 bases). The CDR3 spans 14 residues. The V gene lost 4 bases and the J gene lost 1 base, with 13 bases spanning the gap. Germline CDR1 DFQATT, CDR2 SNEGSKA (reference sequence). The CDR3 sequence is CSAMDRLTNTEAFF. In nucleotides, the CDR3 is TGCAGTGCTATGGACAGATTAACGAACACTGAAGCTTTCTTT.

This clonotype was recorded many times. The rearrangement joins TRBV10-1 to TRBJ1-1; D unclear. The CDR3 spans 13 residues. Germline V gene sequence: CDR1 WNHNN, CDR2 SYGVQD (reference sequence). Trimming removed 2 bases from V and 1 base from J, with 5 bases in between. The CDR3 bases are TGCGCCAGCAGTGAGAGGGAGAACACTGAAGCTTTCTTT. Amino acids: CASSERENTEAFF.

There are a few counts of this clonotype. The chain is built from TRBV12-3 or TRBV12-4 and TRBJ1-1, with a weak D call TRBD1 (6 bases). The CDR3 spans 11 residues. With 2 bases removed from V and 11 bases from J, the gap between germline ends came to 9 bases. As DNA, the CDR3 is TGTGCCAGCAGTTTATACAGGGCTGCTTTCTTT. It yields the protein CASSLYRAAFF.

This clonotype was counted only a few times. The rearrangement uses TRBV11-2 and TRBJ2-5; D is uncertain. CDR1 and CDR2 from the germline V gene are SGHAT and FQNNGV. V lost 2 bases, J lost 7 bases, and 17 bases lay in between. The CDR3 extends over 15 amino acids. The CDR3 sequence is CASSLTPPPVGTQYF. The DNA for the CDR3 is TGTGCCAGCAGCTTAACGCCGCCCCCTGTGGGGACCCAGTACTTC.

The CDR3 spells CATSRDRGGYEQYF. CDR3 coding DNA: TGTGCCACCAGCAGAGACAGGGGAGGCTACGAGCAGTACTTC. The rearrangement joins TRBV15 to TRBJ2-7; D is perhaps TRBD1 or TRBD2 (6 bases each). Looked up from germline, CDR1 is LNHNV and CDR2 is YYDKDF (reference sequence). The CDR3 runs 14 residues. V lost 0 bases, J lost 3 bases, and 9 bases lay in between.